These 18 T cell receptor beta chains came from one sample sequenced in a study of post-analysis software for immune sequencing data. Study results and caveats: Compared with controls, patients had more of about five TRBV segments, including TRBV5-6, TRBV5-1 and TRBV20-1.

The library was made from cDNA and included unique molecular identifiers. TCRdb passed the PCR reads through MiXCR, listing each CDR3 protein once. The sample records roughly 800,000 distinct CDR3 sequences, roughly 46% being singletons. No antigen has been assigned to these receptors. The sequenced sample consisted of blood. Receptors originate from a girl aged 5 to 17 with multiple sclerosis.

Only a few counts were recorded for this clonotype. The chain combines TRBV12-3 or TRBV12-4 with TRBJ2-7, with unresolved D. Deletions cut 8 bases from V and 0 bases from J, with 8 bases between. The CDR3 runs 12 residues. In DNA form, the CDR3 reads TGTGCCAGCTCAGTCATCTCCTACGAGCAGTACTTC. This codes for CASSVISYEQYF.

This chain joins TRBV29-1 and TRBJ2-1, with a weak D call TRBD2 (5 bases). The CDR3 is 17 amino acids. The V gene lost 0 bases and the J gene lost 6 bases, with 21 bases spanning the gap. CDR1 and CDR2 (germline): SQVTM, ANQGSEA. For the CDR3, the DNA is TGCAGCGTTGAAGACCTCCAACTAGGGTTAGAGATCAATGAGCAGTTCTTC. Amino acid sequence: CSVEDLQLGLEINEQFF.

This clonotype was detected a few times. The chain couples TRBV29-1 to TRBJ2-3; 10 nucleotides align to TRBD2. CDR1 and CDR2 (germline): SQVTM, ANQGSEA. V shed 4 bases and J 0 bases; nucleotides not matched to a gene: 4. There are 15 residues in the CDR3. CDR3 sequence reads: CSVGTSGLSTDTQYF. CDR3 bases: TGCAGCGTTGGGACTAGCGGCCTTAGCACAGATACGCAGTATTTT.

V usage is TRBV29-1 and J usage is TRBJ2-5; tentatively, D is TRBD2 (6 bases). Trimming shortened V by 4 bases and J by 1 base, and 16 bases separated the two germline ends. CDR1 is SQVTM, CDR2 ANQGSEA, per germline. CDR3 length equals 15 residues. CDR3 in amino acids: CSVGGGLGTQETQYF. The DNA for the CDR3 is TGCAGCGTTGGAGGAGGGTTGGGAACCCAAGAGACCCAGTACTTC.

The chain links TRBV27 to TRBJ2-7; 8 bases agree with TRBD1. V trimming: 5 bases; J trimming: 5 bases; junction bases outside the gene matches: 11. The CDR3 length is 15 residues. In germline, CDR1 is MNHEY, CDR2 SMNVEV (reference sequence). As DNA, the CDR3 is TGTGCCAGCAGTGACCGGACAGGGTCCCCTAACGAGCAGTACTTC. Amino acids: CASSDRTGSPNEQYF.

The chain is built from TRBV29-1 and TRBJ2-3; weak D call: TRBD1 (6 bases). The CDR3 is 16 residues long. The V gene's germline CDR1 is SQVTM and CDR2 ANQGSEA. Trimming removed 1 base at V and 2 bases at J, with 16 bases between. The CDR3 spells CSVEGTDLISTDTQYF. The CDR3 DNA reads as TGCAGCGTTGAAGGGACAGACCTCATCTCCACAGATACGCAGTATTTT.

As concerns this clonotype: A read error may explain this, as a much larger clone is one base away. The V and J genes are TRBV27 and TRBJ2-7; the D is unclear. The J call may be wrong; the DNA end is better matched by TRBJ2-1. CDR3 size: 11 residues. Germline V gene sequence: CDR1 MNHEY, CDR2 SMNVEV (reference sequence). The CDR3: CASSVQREQFF. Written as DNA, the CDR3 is TGTGCCAGCAGTGTCCAGAGGGAGCAGTTCTTC.

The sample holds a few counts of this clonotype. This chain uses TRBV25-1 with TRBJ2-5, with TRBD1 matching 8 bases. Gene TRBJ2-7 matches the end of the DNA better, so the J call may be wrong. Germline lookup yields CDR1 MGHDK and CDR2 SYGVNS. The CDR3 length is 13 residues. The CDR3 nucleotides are TGTGCCAGTAGACAGGGGTCCGAGGACGAGCAGTACTTC. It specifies CASRQGSEDEQYF.

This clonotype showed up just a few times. The CDR3 DNA sequence: TGTGCCAGCAGCGTTGGGGCAGGGGAATTGGATTCACCCCTCCACTTT. Its translation: CASSVGAGELDSPLHF. The chain has TRBV7-9 and TRBJ1-6; a possible D gene is TRBD1 (6 bases). This CDR3 region has 16 residues. The V gene lost 5 bases and the J gene lost 8 bases, with 19 bases spanning the gap. The germline CDR1 and CDR2 sequences are SEHNR and FQNEAQ (reference sequence).

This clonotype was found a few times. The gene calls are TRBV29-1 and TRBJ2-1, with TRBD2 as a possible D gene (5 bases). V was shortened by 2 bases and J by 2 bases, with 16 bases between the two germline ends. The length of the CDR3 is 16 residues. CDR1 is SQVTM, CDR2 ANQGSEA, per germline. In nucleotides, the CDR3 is TGCAGCGTTGAAAGTTTGGAGCCGGGAACCTACAATGAGCAGTTCTTC. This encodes CSVESLEPGTYNEQFF.

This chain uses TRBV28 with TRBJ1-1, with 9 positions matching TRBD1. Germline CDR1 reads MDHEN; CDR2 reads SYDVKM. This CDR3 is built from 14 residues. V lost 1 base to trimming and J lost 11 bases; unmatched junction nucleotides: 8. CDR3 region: CASSLSTGTGWAFF. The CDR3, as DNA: TGTGCCAGCAGTTTATCGACGGGGACAGGGTGGGCTTTCTTT. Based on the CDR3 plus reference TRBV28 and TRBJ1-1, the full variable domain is DVKVTQSSRYLVKRTGEKVFLECVQDMDHENMFWYRQDPGLGLRLIYFSYDVKMKEKGDIPEGYSVSREKKERFSLILESASTNQTSMYLCASSLSTGTGWAFFGQGTRLTVV.

CDR3 nucleotides: TGTGCCAGCGGTCCTACCGCCGGGAGGGACTACAATGAGCAGTTCTTC. Protein sequence: CASGPTAGRDYNEQFF. This chain connects TRBV4-2 to TRBJ2-1, with 8 bases aligning to TRBD2. V shed 8 bases and J 3 bases; nucleotides not matched to a gene: 12. This CDR3 spans 16 amino acids. Looked up from germline, CDR1 is LGHNA and CDR2 is YNFKEQ.

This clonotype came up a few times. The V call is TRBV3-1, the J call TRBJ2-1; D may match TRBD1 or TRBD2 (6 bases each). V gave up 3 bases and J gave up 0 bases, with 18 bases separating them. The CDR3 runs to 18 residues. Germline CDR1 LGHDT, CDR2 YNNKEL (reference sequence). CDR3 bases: TGTGCCAGCAGCCAGGGGGGCCTGGGAGTCAGCTCCTACAATGAGCAGTTCTTC. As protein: CASSQGGLGVSSYNEQFF.

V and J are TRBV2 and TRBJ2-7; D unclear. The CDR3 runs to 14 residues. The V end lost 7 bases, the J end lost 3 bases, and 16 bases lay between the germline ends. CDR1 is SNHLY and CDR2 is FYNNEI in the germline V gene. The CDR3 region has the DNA TGTGCCAGCATGGGTGGTCAGACGTACTACGAGCAGTACTTC. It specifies CASMGGQTYYEQYF.

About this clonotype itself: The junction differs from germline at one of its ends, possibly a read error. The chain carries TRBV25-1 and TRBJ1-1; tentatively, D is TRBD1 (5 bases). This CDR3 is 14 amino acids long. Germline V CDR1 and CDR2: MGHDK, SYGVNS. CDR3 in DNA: TGTGCCAGCAGCGAATTGGGGGAGAGGACTGAAGCTTTCTTT. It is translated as CASSELGERTEAFF. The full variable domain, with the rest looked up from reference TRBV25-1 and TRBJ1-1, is EADIYQTPRYLVIGTGKKITLECSQTMGHDKMYWYQQDPGMELHLIHYSYGVNSTEKGDLSSESTVSRIRTEHFPLTLESARPSHTSQYLCASSELGERTEAFFGQGTRLTVV.

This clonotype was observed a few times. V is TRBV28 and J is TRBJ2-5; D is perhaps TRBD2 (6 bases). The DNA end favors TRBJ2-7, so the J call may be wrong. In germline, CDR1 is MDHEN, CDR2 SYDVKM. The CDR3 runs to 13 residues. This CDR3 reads CATLTRAEGEQYF. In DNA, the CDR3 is TGTGCCACTCTGACCCGTGCGGAGGGCGAGCAGTACTTC.

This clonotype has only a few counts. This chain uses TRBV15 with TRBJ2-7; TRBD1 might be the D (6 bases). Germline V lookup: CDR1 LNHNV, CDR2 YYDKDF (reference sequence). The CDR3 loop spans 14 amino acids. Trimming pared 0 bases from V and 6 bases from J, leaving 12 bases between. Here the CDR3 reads CATSRDRGHFEQYF. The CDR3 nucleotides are TGTGCCACCAGCAGAGATCGGGGACACTTCGAGCAGTACTTC. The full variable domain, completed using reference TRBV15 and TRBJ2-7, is DAMVIQNPRYQVTQFGKPVTLSCSQTLNHNVMYWYQQKSSQAPKLLFHYYDKDFNNEADTPDNFQSRRPNTSFCFLDIRSPGLGDTAMYLCATSRDRGHFEQYFGPGTRLTVT.

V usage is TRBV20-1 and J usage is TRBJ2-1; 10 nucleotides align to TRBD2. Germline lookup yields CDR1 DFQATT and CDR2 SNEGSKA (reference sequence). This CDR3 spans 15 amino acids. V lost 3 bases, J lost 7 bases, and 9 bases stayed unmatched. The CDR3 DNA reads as TGCAGTGCTAGTTCTCGGGCTAGCGGGAGTAATGAGCAGTTCTTC. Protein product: CSASSRASGSNEQFF.